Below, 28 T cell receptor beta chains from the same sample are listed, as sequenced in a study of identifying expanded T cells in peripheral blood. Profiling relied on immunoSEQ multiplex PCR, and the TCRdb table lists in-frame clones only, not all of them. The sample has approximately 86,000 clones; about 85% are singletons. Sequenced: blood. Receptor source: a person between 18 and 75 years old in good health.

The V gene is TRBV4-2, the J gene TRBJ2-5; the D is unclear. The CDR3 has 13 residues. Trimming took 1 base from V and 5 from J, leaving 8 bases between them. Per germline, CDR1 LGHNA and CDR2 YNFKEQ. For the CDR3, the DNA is TGTGCCAGCAGCCAAGGGAAGGCGGAGACCCAGTACTTC. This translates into CASSQGKAETQYF.

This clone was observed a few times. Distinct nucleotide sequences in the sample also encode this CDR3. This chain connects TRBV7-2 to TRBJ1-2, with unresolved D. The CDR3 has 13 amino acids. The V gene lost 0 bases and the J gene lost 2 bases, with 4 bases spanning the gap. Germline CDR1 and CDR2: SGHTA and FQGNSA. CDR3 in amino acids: CASSLAGNYGYTF. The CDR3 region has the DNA TGTGCCAGCAGCTTAGCTGGCAACTATGGCTACACCTTC.

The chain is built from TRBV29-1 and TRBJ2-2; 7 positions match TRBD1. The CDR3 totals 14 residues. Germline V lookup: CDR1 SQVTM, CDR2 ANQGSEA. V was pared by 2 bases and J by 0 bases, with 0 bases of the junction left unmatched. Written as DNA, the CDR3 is TGCAGCGTTGAACAGGGGGCGAACACCGGGGAGCTGTTTTTT. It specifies CSVEQGANTGELFF.

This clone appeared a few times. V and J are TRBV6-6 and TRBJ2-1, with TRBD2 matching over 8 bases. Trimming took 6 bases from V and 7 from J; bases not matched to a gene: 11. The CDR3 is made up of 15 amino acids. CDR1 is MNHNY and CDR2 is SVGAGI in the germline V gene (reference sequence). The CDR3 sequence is CASRGHGAGANEQFF. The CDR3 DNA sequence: TGTGCCAGCAGGGGCCACGGAGCGGGGGCGAATGAGCAGTTCTTC.

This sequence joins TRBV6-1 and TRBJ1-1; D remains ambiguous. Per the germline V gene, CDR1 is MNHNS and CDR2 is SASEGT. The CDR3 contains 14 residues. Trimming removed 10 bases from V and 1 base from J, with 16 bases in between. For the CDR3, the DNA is TGTGCCACCCCCCCCCTCACGGGGAACACTGAAGCTTTCTTT. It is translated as CATPPLTGNTEAFF.

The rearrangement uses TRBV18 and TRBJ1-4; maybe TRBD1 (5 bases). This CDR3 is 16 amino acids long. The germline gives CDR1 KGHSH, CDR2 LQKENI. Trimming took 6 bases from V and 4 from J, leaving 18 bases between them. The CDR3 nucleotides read TGTGCCAGCTCCCCGCTCAGGGCCAGGCTTAATGAAAAACTGTTTTTT. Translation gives CASSPLRARLNEKLFF.

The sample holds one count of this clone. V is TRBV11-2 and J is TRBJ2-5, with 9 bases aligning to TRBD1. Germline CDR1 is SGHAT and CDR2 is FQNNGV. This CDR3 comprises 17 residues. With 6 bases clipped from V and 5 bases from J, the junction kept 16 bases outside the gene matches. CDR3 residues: CASSHQPTGTGRETQYF. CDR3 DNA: TGTGCCAGCAGTCATCAGCCAACCGGGACAGGGCGGGAGACCCAGTACTTC. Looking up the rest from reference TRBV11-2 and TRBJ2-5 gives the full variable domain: EAGVAQSPRYKIIEKRQSVAFWCNPISGHATLYWYQQILGQGPKLLIQFQNNGVVDDSQLPKDRFSAERLKGVDSTLKIQPAKLEDSAVYLCASSHQPTGTGRETQYFGPGTRLLVL.

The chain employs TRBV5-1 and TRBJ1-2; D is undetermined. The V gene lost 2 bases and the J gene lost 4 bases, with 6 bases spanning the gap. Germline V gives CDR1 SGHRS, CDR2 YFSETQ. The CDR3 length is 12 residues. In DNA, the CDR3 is TGCGCCAGCAGCTTCGGCGTCTATGGCTACACCTTC. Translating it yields CASSFGVYGYTF. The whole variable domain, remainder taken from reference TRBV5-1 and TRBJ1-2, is KAGVTQTPRYLIKTRGQQVTLSCSPISGHRSVSWYQQTPGQGLQFLFEYFSETQRNKGNFPGRFSGRQFSNSRSEMNVSTLELGDSALYLCASSFGVYGYTFGSGTRLTVV.

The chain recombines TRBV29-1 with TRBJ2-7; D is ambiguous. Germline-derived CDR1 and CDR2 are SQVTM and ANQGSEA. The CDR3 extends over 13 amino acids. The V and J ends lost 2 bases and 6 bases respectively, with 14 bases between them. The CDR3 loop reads CSVEQIDRGEQYF. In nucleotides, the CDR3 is TGCAGCGTTGAACAGATCGATAGAGGCGAGCAGTACTTC.

The CDR3 loop reads CASEDLMATDTQYF. CDR3 DNA sequence: TGTGCCAGCGAGGACTTAATGGCCACAGATACGCAGTATTTT. The genes are TRBV6-1 and TRBJ2-3, with D maybe TRBD2 (5 bases). Germline V lookup: CDR1 MNHNS, CDR2 SASEGT. Trimming took 8 bases from V and 2 from J, leaving 14 bases between them. This CDR3 has 14 amino acids.

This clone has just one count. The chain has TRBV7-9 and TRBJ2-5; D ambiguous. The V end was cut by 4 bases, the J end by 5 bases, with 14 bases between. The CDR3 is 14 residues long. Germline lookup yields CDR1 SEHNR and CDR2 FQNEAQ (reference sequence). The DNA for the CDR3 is TGTGCCAGCAGCTCTCTTCTAAGTGAGGAGACCCAGTACTTC. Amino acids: CASSSLLSEETQYF. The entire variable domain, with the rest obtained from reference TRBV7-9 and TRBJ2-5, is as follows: DTGVSQNPRHKITKRGQNVTFRCDPISEHNRLYWYRQTLGQGPEFLTYFQNEAQLEKSRLLSDRFSAERPKGSFSTLEIQRTEQGDSAMYLCASSSLLSEETQYFGPGTRLLVL.

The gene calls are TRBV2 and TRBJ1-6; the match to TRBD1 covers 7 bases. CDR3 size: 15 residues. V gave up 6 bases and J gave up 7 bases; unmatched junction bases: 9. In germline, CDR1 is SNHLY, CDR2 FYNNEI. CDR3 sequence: CASSLPTGVNSPLHF. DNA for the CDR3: TGTGCCAGCAGCTTGCCCACAGGGGTCAATTCACCCCTCCACTTT.

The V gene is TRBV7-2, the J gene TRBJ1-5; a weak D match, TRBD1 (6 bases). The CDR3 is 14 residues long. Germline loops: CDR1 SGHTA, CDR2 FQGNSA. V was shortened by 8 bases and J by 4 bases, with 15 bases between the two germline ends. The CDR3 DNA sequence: TGTGCCAGCGGGCCGGGGGGCCCTAATCAGCCCCAGCATTTT. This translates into CASGPGGPNQPQHF.

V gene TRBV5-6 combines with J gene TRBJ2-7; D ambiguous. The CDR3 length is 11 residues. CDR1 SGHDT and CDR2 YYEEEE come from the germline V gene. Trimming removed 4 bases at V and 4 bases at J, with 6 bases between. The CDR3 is CASSVSYEQYF. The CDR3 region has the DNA TGTGCCAGCAGCGTTTCTTACGAGCAGTACTTC.

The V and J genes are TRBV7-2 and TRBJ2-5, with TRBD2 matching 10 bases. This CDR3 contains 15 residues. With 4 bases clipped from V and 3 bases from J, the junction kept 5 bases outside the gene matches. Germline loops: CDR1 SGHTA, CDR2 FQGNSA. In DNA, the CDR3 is TGTGCCAGCAGCTCGGGACTAGCGTTCGAAGAGACCCAGTACTTC. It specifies CASSSGLAFEETQYF.

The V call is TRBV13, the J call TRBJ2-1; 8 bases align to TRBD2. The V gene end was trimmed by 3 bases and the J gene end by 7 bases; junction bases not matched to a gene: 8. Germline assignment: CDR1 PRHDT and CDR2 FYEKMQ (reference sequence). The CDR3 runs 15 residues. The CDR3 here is CASSFRGGRLNEQFF. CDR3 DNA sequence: TGTGCCAGCAGCTTCCGGGGGGGCCGGTTAAATGAGCAGTTCTTC.

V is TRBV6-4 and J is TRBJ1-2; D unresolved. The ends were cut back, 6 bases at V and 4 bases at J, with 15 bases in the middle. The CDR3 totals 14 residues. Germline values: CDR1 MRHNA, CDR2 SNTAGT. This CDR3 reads CASRPYPDGYGYTF. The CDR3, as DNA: TGTGCCAGCAGGCCCTACCCGGACGGCTATGGCTACACCTTC.

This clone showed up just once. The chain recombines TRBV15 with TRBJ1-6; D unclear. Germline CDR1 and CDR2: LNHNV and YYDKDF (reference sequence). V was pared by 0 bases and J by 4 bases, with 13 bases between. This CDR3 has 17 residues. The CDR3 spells CATSRDFSVYYNSPLHF. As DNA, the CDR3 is TGTGCCACCAGCAGAGATTTCTCTGTGTATTATAATTCACCCCTCCACTTT.

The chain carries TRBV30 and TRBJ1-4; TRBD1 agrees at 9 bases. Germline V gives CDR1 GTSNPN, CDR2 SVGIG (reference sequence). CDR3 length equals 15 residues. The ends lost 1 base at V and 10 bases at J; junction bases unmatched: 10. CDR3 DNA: TGTGCCTGGAGTGCACGGGGACAGGGACATGGAAAACTGTTTTTT. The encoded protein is CAWSARGQGHGKLFF.

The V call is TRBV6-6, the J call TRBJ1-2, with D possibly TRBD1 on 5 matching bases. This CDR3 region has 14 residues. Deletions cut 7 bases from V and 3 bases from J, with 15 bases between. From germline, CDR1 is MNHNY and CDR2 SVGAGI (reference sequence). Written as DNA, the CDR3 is TGTGCCAGCAAGGGCAGGGCCGGGTACTATGGCTACACCTTC. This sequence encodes CASKGRAGYYGYTF.

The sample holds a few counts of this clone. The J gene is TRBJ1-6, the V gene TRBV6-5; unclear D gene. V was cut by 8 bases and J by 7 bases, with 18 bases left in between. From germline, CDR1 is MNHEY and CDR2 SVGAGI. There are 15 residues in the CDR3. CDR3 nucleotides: TGTGCCAGCCGCCGTAATCGGGCCAGCAATTCACCCCTCCACTTT. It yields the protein CASRRNRASNSPLHF.

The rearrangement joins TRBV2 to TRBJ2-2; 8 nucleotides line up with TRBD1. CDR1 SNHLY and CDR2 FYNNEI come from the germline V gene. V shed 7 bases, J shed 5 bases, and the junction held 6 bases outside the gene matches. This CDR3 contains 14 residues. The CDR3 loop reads CASKMDRATGELFF. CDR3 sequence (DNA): TGTGCCAGCAAGATGGACAGGGCTACCGGGGAGCTGTTTTTT. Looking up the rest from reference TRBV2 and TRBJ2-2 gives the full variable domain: EPEVTQTPSHQVTQMGQEVILRCVPISNHLYFYWYRQILGQKVEFLVSFYNNEISEKSEIFDDQFSVERPDGSNFTLKIRSTKLEDSAMYFCASKMDRATGELFFGEGSRLTVL.

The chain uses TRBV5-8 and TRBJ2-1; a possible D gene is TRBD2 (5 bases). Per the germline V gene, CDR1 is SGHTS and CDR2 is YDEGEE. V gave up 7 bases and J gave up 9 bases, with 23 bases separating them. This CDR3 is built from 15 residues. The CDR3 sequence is CASSLGVGWDTEQFF. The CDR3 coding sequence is TGTGCCAGCTCCCTCGGGGTCGGGTGGGATACTGAGCAGTTCTTC.

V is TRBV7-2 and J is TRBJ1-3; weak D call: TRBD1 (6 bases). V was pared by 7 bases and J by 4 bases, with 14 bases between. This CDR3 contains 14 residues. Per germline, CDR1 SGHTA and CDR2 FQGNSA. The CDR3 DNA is TGTGCCAGCACCCTTACAGGGCCCGGAAACACCATATATTTT. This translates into CASTLTGPGNTIYF.

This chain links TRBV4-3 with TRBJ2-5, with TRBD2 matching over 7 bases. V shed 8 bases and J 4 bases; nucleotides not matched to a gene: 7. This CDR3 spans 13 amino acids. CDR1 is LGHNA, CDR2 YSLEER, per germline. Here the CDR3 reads CASSPGGIETQYF. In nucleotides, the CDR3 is TGCGCCAGCTCCCCCGGGGGGATAGAGACCCAGTACTTC.

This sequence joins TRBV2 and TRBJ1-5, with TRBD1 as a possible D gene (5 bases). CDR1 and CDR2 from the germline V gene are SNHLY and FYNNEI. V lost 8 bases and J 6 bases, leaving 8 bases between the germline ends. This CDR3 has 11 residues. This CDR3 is CASGAFQPQHF. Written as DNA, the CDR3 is TGTGCCAGCGGGGCGTTTCAGCCCCAGCATTTT.

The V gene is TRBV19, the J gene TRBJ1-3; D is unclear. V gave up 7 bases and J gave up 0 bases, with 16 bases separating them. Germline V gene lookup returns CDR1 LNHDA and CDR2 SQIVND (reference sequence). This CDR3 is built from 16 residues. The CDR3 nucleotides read TGTGCCAGTACCACGACATTCGGACGCTCTGGAAACACCATATATTTT. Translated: CASTTTFGRSGNTIYF.

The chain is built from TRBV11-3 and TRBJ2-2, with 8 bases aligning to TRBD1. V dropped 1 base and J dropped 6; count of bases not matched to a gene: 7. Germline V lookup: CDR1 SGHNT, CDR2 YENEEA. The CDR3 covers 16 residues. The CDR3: CASSLVQGARAGELFF. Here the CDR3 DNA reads TGTGCCAGCAGCTTAGTCCAGGGGGCGCGGGCCGGGGAGCTGTTTTTT.